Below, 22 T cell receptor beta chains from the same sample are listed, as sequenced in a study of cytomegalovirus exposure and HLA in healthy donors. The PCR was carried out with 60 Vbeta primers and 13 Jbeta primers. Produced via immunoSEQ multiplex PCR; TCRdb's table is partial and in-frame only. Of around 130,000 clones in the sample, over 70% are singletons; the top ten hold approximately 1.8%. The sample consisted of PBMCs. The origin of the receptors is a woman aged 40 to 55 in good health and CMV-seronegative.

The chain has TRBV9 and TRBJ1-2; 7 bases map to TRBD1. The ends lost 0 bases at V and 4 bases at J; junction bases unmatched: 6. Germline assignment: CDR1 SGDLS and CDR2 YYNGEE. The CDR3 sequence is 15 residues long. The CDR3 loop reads CASSVEGAQVYGYTF. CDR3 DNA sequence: TGTGCCAGCAGCGTAGAGGGGGCCCAGGTCTATGGCTACACCTTC.

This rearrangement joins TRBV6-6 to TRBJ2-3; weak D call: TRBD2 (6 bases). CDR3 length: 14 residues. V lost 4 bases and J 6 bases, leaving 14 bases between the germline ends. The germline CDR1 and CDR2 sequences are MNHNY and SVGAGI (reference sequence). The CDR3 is CASSLGTPGDTQYF. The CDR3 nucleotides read TGTGCCAGCAGTTTGGGGACTCCCGGGGATACGCAGTATTTT.

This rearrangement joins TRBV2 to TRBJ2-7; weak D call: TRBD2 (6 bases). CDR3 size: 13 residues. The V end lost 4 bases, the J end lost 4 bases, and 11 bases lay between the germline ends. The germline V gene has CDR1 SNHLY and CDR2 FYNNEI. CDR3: CASSGEVGYEQYF. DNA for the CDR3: TGTGCCAGCAGTGGGGAGGTTGGGTACGAGCAGTACTTC.

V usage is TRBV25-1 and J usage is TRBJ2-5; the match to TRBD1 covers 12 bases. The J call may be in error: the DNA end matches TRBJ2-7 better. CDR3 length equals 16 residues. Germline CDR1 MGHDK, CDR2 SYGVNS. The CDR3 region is CASSRWGGTGGHEQYF. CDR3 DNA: TGTGCCAGCAGTCGGTGGGGGGGGACAGGGGGCCACGAGCAGTACTTC.

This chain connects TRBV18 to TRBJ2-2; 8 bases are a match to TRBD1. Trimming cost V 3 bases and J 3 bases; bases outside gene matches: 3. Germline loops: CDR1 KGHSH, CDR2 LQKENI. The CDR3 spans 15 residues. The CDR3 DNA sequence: TGTGCCAGCTCACCTTGGACAGGGCACACCGGGGAGCTGTTTTTT. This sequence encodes CASSPWTGHTGELFF.

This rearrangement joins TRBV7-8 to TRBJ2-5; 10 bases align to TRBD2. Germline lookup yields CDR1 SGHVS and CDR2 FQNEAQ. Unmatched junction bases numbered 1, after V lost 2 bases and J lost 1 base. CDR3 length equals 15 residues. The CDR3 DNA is TGTGCCAGCAGCTTAACTAGCGGGATCCAAGAGACCCAGTACTTC. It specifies CASSLTSGIQETQYF. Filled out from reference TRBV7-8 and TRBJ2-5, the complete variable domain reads GAGVSQSPRYKVAKRGQDVALRCDPISGHVSLFWYQQALGQGPEFLTYFQNEAQLDKSGLPSDRFFAERPEGSVSTLKIQRTQQEDSAVYLCASSLTSGIQETQYFGPGTRLLVL.

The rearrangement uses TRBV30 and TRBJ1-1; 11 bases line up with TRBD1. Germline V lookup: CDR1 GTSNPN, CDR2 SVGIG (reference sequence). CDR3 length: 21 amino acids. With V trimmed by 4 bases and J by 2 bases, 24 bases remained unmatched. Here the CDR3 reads CAWTPPRRTGGLTPLNTEAFF. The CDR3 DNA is TGTGCCTGGACCCCCCCAAGAAGGACAGGGGGCCTCACACCGTTAAACACTGAAGCTTTCTTT.

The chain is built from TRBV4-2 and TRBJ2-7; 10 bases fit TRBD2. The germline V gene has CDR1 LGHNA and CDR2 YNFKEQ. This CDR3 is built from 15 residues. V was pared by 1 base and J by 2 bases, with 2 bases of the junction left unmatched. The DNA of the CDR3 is TGTGCCAGCAGCCAAGGGACTAGCGGTACCTACGAGCAGTACTTC. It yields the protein CASSQGTSGTYEQYF.

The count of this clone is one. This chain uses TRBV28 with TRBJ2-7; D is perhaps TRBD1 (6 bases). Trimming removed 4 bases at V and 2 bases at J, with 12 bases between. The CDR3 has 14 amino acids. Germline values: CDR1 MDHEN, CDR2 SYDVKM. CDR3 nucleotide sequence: TGTGCCAGCAGTTCTGAGGGGGTCCCCTACGAGCAGTACTTC. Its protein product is CASSSEGVPYEQYF.

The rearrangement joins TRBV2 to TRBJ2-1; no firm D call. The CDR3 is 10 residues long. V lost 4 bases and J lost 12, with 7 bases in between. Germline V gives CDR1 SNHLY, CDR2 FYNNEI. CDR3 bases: TGTGCCAGCAGTGCGAGTTCGCAGTTCTTC. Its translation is CASSASSQFF.

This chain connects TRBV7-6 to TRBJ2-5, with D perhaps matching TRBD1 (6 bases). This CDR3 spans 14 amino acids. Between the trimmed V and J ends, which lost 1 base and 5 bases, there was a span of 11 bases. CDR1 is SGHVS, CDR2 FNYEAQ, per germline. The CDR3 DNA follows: TGTGCCAGCAGCTTAGGTGGGGGCTCGGAGACCCAGTACTTC. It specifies CASSLGGGSETQYF.

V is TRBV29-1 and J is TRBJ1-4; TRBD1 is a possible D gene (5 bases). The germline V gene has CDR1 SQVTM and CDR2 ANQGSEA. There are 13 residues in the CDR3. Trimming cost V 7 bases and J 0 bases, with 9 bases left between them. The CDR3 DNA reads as TGCAGCGCTCTACAGGCAACTAATGAAAAACTGTTTTTT. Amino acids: CSALQATNEKLFF.

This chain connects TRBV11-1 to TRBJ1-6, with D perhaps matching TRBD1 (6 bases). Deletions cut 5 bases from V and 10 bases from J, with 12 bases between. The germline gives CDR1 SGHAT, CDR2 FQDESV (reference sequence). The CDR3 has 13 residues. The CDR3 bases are TGTGCCAGCAGCGTAATCACAGGGTCACCCCTCCACTTT. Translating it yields CASSVITGSPLHF.

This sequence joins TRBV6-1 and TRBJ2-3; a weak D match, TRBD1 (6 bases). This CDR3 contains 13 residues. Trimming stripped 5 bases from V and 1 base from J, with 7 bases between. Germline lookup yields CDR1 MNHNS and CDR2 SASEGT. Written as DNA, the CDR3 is TGTGCCAGCAGTCGACAGGGCACAGATACGCAGTATTTT. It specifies CASSRQGTDTQYF.

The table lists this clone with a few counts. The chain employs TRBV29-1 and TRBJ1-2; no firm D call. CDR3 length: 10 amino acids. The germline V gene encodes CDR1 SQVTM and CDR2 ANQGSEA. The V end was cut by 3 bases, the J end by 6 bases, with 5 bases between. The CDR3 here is CSVDSDGYTF. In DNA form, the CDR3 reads TGCAGCGTTGATAGCGATGGCTACACCTTC. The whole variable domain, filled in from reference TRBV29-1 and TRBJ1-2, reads SAVISQKPSRDICQRGTSLTIQCQVDSQVTMMFWYRQQPGQSLTLIATANQGSEATYESGFVIDKFPISRPNLTFSTLTVSNMSPEDSSIYLCSVDSDGYTFGSGTRLTVV.

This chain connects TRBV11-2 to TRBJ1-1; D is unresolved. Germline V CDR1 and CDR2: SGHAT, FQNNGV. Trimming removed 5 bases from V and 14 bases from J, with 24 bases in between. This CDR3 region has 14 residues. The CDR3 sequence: CASSPSLGSEGTFF. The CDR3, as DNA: TGTGCCAGCAGCCCGAGCTTGGGGTCAGAGGGTACATTCTTT.

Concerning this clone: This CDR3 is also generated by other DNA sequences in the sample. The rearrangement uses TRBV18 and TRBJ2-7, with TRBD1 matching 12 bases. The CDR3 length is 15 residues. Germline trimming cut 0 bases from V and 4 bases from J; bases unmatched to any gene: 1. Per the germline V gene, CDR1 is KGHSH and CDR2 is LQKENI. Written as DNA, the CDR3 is TGTGCCAGCTCACCACCGGGACAGGGGGCTTACGAGCAGTACTTC. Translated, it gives CASSPPGQGAYEQYF.

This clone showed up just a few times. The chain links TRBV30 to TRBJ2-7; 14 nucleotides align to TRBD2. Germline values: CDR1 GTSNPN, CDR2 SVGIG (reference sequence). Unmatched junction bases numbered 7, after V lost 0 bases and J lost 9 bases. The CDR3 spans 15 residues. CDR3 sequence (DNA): TGTGCCTGGAGTGTTAAGACTAGCGGGGGGGCTGTGCAGTACTTC. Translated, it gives CAWSVKTSGGAVQYF.

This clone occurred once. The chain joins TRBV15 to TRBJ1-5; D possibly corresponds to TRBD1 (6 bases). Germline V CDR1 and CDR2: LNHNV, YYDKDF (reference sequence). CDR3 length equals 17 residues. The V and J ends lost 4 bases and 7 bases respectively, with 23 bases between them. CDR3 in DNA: TGTGCCACCAGCAATGCGTCCCCCAGGGGACGAGGGCAGCCCCAGCATTTT. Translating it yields CATSNASPRGRGQPQHF.

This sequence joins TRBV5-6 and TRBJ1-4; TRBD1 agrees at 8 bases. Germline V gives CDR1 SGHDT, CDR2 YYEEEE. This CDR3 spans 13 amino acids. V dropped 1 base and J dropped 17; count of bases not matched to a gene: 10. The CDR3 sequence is CASSLSRMDRVFF. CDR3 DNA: TGTGCCAGCAGCTTGTCTAGGATGGACAGGGTTTTTTTT.

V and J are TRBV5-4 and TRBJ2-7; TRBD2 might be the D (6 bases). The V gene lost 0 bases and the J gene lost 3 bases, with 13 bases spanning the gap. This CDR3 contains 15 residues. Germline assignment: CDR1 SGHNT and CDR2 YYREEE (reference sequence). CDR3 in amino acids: CASSLGEAWIYEQYF. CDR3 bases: TGTGCCAGCAGCTTGGGGGAGGCCTGGATCTACGAGCAGTACTTC.

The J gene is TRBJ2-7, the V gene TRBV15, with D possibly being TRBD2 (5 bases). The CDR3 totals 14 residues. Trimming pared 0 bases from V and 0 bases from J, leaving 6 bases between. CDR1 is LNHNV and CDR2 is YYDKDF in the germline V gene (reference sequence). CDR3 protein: CATSRDRGSYEQYF. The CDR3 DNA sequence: TGTGCCACCAGCAGAGATCGGGGCTCCTACGAGCAGTACTTC.